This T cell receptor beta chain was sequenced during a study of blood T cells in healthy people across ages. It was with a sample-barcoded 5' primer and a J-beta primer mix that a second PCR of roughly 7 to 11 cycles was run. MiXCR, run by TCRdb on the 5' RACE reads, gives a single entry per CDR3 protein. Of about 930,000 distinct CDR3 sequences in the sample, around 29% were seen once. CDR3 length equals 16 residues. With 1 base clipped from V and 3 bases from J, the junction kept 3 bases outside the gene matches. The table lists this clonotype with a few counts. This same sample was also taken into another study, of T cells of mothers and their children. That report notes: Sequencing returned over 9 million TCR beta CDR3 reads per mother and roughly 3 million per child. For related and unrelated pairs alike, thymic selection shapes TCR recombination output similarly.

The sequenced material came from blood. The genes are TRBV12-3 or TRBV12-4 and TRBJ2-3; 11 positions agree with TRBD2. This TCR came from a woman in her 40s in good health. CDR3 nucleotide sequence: TGTGCCAGCAGTTTAGGACTAGCGGGGATGACAGATACGCAGTATTTT. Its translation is CASSLGLAGMTDTQYF.